This T cell receptor (beta chain) appears in the sequencing data of a study of blood T cell repertoires in COVID-19. Study-wide background: T cells, B-cell-depleted T cells, or PBMCs supplied cDNA or gDNA.

CDR1 and CDR2 from the germline V gene are LNHDA and SQIVND (reference sequence). This CDR3 has 18 residues. Unmatched junction bases numbered 10, after V lost 5 bases and J lost 0 bases. Authors' analysis steps: For nucleated cells, counts were estimated from reference gene primer amplification. This table comes from immunoSEQ multiplex PCR, and its TCRdb copy is limited to in-frame clones, with some not included. From that table come the V and J calls and clone size; the DNA was used to work out D and trimming. The sample carries 150,000 to 200,000 clones, 70% to 80% recorded once. The specimen sequenced was peripheral blood. The J gene is TRBJ1-5, the V gene TRBV19, with TRBD1 matching 10 bases. This TCR was sampled from a woman between 45 and 65 years old with active or convalescent COVID-19. The CDR3 sequence: CASSLIGDRGYSNQPQHF. The DNA for the CDR3 is TGTGCCAGTAGTCTAATTGGGGACAGGGGTTATAGCAATCAGCCCCAGCATTTT. Full variable domain (remainder filled in from reference TRBV19 and TRBJ1-5): DGGITQSPKYLFRKEGQNVTLSCEQNLNHDAMYWYRQDPGQGLRLIYYSQIVNDFQKGDIAEGYSVSREKKESFPLTVTSAQKNPTAFYLCASSLIGDRGYSNQPQHFGDGTRLSIL.